The subject of this entry is one TCR beta chain. The data originate from a study of shared clonotypes between healthy human individuals. Using immunoSEQ multiplex PCR, the repertoire was profiled, and TCRdb retains in-frame clones only, with some absent. Here the sample spans some 1,100,000 clones, 75% to 80% being singletons. Memory CD4+ cells were the fraction left after CD45RA+ naive selection. Trimming took off 2 bases at V and 5 bases at J, with 15 bases between the two ends. Germline assignment: CDR1 KGHSH and CDR2 LQKENI. The CDR3 runs 15 residues. The chain has TRBV18 and TRBJ1-2; D is uncertain. Material for sequencing was memory CD4+ T cells from PBMCs. The subset here: CD45RA-negative fraction. The clonotype comes from a man aged 18 to 29 in good health. Some clones in this sample may be carry-over from other donors' samples. The CDR3 region is CASSPAPGFQYGYTF. CDR3 DNA sequence: TGTGCCAGCTCACCAGCCCCTGGCTTTCAGTATGGCTACACCTTC. Looking up the rest from reference TRBV18 and TRBJ1-2 gives the full variable domain: NAGVMQNPRHLVRRRGQEARLRCSPMKGHSHVYWYRQLPEEGLKFMVYLQKENIIDESGMPKERFSAEFPKEGPSILRIQQVVRGDSAAYFCASSPAPGFQYGYTFGSGTRLTVV.